This TCR beta chain was profiled in a study of T cell responses to AZD1222 COVID-19 vaccine. Study-level results: Seropositive at baseline were only six AZD1222 recipients. Only after the peak T cell response were repertoires sampled.

Assay: immunoSEQ multiplex PCR; the TCRdb copy retains only in-frame clones and omits some. This sample has about 140,000 clones, with 85% to 95% found just once. Notes on this clone: Its antigen remains unidentified.

The sample was peripheral blood, taken on day 0 of MenACWY control vaccination. The source is an adult in good health.

CDR3 bases: TGTGCCAGCAGTGAGGTCTTCTTCCCGAACACTGAAGCTTTCTTT. Residues: CASSEVFFPNTEAFF. The V and J genes are TRBV6-1 and TRBJ1-1; no definite D call. Germline V CDR1 and CDR2: MNHNS, SASEGT. V was cut by 3 bases and J by 1 base, with 12 bases left in between. The CDR3 is made up of 15 amino acids.